The 11 T cell receptor beta chains below all came from one sample that was sequenced in a study of T cell responses to AZD1222 COVID-19 vaccine. Sequencing used immunoSEQ multiplex PCR; TCRdb keeps in-frame clones, though not all of them. The sample has 130,000 or so clones; approximately 93% are singletons. The source material was peripheral blood, sampled on day 0 of MenACWY control vaccination. The origin of the receptors is an adult in good health.

This clone was found once. CDR3 sequence reads: CATSDYSGEGTDTQYF. DNA of the CDR3: TGTGCCACCAGTGACTACAGCGGGGAGGGTACAGATACGCAGTATTTT. The chain is built from TRBV24-1 and TRBJ2-3; 7 positions agree with TRBD2. The CDR3 runs 16 residues. V was clipped by 4 bases and J by 3 bases; unmatched bases: 9. Germline V gene data show CDR1 as KGHDR and CDR2 as SFDVKD.

The chain carries TRBV5-6 and TRBJ1-2, with D maybe TRBD1 (6 bases). Germline V gene sequence: CDR1 SGHDT, CDR2 YYEEEE. The CDR3 contains 14 residues. Trimming removed 0 bases at V and 2 bases at J, with 8 bases between. The CDR3 region has the DNA TGTGCCAGCAGCTTGGGCAGGGGCAACTATGGCTACACCTTC. It specifies CASSLGRGNYGYTF.

The V and J genes are TRBV2 and TRBJ1-6; a possible D gene is TRBD1 (6 bases). V lost 0 bases, J lost 9 bases, and 15 bases lay in between. From germline, CDR1 is SNHLY and CDR2 FYNNEI. The CDR3 has 16 amino acids. CDR3 nucleotide sequence: TGTGCCAGCAGTGAAGCAGGGGGTTCGTTTGGTTCACCCCTCCACTTT. It encodes CASSEAGGSFGSPLHF. The full variable domain, in which reference TRBV2 and TRBJ1-6 provide the parts outside the CDR3, is EPEVTQTPSHQVTQMGQEVILRCVPISNHLYFYWYRQILGQKVEFLVSFYNNEISEKSEIFDDQFSVERPDGSNFTLKIRSTKLEDSAMYFCASSEAGGSFGSPLHFGNGTRLTVT.

The chain has TRBV7-7 and TRBJ1-6; no clear D gene. Germline assignment: CDR1 SSHAT and CDR2 FNYEAQ (reference sequence). The V gene lost 5 bases and the J gene lost 9 bases, with 2 bases spanning the gap. The CDR3 has 10 amino acids. The CDR3 loop reads CASSPSPLHF. CDR3 sequence (DNA): TGTGCCAGCAGCCCTTCACCCCTCCACTTT.

This sequence joins TRBV5-1 and TRBJ1-1, with no clear D. Trimming left V 4 bases short and J 1 base short, with 14 bases between. Looked up from germline, CDR1 is SGHRS and CDR2 is YFSETQ. The CDR3 covers 15 residues. Here the CDR3 reads CASSHGSRSNTEAFF. DNA of the CDR3: TGCGCCAGCAGCCACGGCAGTCGGTCGAACACTGAAGCTTTCTTT.

The V gene is TRBV5-4, the J gene TRBJ2-2, with TRBD2 matching 10 bases. The germline gives CDR1 SGHNT, CDR2 YYREEE (reference sequence). This CDR3 has 16 residues. V lost 4 bases, J lost 3 bases, and 6 bases stayed unmatched. In nucleotides, the CDR3 is TGTGCCAGCAGCACTAGGACTAGCGGACACACCGGGGAGCTGTTTTTT. Its protein is CASSTRTSGHTGELFF.

V and J are TRBV2 and TRBJ2-2; the D gene is possibly TRBD2 (6 bases). V was shortened by 7 bases and J by 3 bases, with 9 bases between the two germline ends. The CDR3 extends over 13 amino acids. Germline V CDR1 and CDR2: SNHLY, FYNNEI. CDR3 in DNA: TGTGCCAGCAAATCGGGGGACACCGGGGAGCTGTTTTTT. Translation gives CASKSGDTGELFF.

This chain connects TRBV18 to TRBJ1-2; D not resolved. The CDR3 totals 11 residues. V was shortened by 6 bases and J by 14 bases, with 16 bases between the two germline ends. CDR1 KGHSH and CDR2 LQKENI come from the germline V gene. The CDR3 region has the DNA TGTGCCAGCTCCCGAGACCGAGAACCTACCTTC. This gives the protein CASSRDREPTF. Complete variable domain (other parts from reference TRBV18 and TRBJ1-2): NAGVMQNPRHLVRRRGQEARLRCSPMKGHSHVYWYRQLPEEGLKFMVYLQKENIIDESGMPKERFSAEFPKEGPSILRIQQVVRGDSAAYFCASSRDREPTFGSGTRLTVV.

The chain carries TRBV15 and TRBJ2-1; 11 nucleotides line up with TRBD2. V lost 2 bases and J lost 4; bases outside the gene matches: 4. This CDR3 is built from 16 residues. Germline V gives CDR1 LNHNV, CDR2 YYDKDF (reference sequence). The CDR3 DNA sequence: TGTGCCACCAGCAGAACACCTAGCGGGGGGTACAATGAGCAGTTCTTC. This codes for CATSRTPSGGYNEQFF.

This chain joins TRBV19 and TRBJ1-2; D uncertain. V was shortened by 3 bases and J by 0 bases, with 11 bases between the two germline ends. Germline CDR1 reads LNHDA; CDR2 reads SQIVND (reference sequence). The CDR3 contains 15 residues. CDR3 coding DNA: TGTGCCAGTAGTATTCAAGGCGAAGCTAACTATGGCTACACCTTC. Amino acid sequence: CASSIQGEANYGYTF.

The table lists this clone with a count of one. The chain has TRBV5-6 and TRBJ1-5; TRBD1 agrees at 10 bases. With 4 bases clipped from V and 5 bases from J, the junction kept 3 bases outside the gene matches. This CDR3 is built from 14 residues. From germline, CDR1 is SGHDT and CDR2 YYEEEE. For the CDR3, the DNA is TGTGCCAGCAGCGACAGGGGGCGTCATCAGCCCCAGCATTTT. Its translation: CASSDRGRHQPQHF. Drawing the rest from reference TRBV5-6 and TRBJ1-5, the complete variable domain is DAGVTQSPTHLIKTRGQQVTLRCSPKSGHDTVSWYQQALGQGPQFIFQYYEEEERQRGNFPDRFSGHQFPNYSSELNVNALLLGDSALYLCASSDRGRHQPQHFGDGTRLSIL.